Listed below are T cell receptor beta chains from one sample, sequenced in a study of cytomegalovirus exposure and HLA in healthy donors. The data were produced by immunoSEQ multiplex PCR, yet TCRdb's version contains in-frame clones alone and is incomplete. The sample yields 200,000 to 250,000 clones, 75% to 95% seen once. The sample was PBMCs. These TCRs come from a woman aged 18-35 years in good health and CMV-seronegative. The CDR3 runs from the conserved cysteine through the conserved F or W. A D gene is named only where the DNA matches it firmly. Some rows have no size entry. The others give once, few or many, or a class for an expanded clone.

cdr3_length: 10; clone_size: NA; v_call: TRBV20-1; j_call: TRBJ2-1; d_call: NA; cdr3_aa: CSGLGYEQFF; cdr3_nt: TGCAGTGGACTAGGATATGAGCAGTTCTTC
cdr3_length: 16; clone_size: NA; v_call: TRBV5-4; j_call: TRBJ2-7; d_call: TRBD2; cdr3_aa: CASSLDSGRSSYEQYF; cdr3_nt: TGTGCCAGCAGCTTGGATAGCGGGAGGTCCTCCTACGAGCAGTACTTC
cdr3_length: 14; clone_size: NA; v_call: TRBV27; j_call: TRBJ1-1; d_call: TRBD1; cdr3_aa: CASSQGQGYTEAFF; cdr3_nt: TGTGCCAGCAGTCAAGGACAGGGGTACACTGAAGCTTTCTTT
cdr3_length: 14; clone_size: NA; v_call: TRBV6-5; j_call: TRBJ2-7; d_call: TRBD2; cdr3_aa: CASSYRSGRDEQYF; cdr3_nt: TGTGCCAGCAGTTACAGGAGCGGGAGGGATGAGCAGTACTTC
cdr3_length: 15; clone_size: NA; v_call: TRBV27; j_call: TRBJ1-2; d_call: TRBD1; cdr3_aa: CASTSRTGVGSGYTF; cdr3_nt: TGTGCCAGCACCTCTCGCACAGGGGTCGGGTCCGGCTACACCTTC
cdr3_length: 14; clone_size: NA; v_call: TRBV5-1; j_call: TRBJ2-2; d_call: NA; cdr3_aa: CASSGTFNTGELFF; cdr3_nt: TGCGCCAGCAGCGGGACATTTAACACCGGGGAGCTGTTTTTT
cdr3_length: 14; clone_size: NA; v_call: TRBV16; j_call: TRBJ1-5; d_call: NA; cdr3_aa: CASSQFGGSQPQHF; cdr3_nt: TGTGCCAGCAGCCAATTTGGGGGGTCTCAGCCCCAGCATTTT
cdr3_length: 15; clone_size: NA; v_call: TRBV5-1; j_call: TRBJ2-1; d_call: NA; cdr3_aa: CASSRDSSSYNEQFF; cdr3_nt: TGCGCCAGCAGCCGGGACTCAAGCTCCTACAATGAGCAGTTCTTC
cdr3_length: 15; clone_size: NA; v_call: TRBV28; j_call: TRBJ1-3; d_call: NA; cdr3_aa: CASRGGDLSGNTIYF; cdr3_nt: TGTGCCAGCAGGGGAGGGGACCTCTCTGGAAACACCATATATTTT
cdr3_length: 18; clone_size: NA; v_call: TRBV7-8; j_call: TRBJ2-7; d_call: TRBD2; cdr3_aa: CASSLVLGLAGGLNEQYF; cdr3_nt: TGTGCCAGCAGCTTAGTGTTGGGACTAGCGGGAGGGCTCAACGAGCAGTACTTC
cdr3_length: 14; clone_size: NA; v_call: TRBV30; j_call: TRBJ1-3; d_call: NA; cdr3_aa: CAWNGAVSGNTIYF; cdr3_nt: TGTGCCTGGAATGGAGCCGTTTCTGGAAACACCATATATTTT
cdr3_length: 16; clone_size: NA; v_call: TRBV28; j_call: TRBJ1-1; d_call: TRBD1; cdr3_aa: CASSLLKIKTGGTAFF; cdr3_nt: TGTGCCAGCAGTTTGTTGAAGATCAAGACAGGGGGAACGGCTTTCTTT
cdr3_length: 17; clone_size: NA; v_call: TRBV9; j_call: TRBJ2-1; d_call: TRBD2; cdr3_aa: CASSVDVGGISYNEQFF; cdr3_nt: TGTGCCAGCAGCGTAGACGTCGGGGGGATCTCCTACAATGAGCAGTTCTTC
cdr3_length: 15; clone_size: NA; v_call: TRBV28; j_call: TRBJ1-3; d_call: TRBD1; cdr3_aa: CASSFSGGSGNTIYF; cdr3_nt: TGTGCCAGCAGTTTCTCAGGGGGCTCTGGAAACACCATATATTTT
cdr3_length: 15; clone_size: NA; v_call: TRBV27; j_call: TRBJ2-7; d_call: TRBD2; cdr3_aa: CASSTRLAASYEQYF; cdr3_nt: TGTGCCAGCAGTACGCGACTAGCGGCCTCCTACGAGCAGTACTTC
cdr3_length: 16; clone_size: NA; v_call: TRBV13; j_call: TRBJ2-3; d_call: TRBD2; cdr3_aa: CASSPRTSGGTDTQYF; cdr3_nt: TGTGCCAGCAGCCCCAGGACTAGCGGGGGCACAGATACGCAGTATTTT
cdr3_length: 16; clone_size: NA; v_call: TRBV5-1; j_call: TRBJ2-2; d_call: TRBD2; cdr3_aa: CASSLEVAGAAGELFF; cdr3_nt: TGCGCCAGCAGCTTGGAGGTAGCGGGAGCCGCCGGGGAGCTGTTTTTT
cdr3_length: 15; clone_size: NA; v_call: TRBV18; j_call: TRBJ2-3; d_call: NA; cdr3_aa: CASSPQGSSPDTQYF; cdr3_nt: TGTGCCAGCTCACCACAGGGTTCTAGCCCCGATACGCAGTATTTT
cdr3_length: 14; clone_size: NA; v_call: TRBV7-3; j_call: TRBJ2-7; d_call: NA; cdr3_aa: CASSLTGIASEQYF; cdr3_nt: TGTGCCAGCAGCTTAACCGGGATTGCATCCGAGCAGTACTTC
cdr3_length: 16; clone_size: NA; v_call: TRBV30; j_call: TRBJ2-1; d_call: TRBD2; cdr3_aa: CAWSVRTSGRANEQFF; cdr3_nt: TGTGCCTGGAGTGTACGCACTAGCGGGAGGGCCAATGAGCAGTTCTTC
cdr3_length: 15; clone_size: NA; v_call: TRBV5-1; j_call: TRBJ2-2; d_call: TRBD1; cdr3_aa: CASTPDRAGTGELFF; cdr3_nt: TGCGCCAGCACCCCGGACAGGGCGGGCACCGGGGAGCTGTTTTTT
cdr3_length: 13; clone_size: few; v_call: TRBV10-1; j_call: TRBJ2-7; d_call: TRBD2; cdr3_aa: CASSFSGTYEQYF; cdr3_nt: TGCGCCAGCAGCTTTAGCGGGACCTACGAGCAGTACTTC
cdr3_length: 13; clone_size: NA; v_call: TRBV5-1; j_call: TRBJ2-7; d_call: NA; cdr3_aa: CASSSTQDYEQYF; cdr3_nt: TGCGCCAGCAGCTCAACACAGGACTACGAGCAGTACTTC
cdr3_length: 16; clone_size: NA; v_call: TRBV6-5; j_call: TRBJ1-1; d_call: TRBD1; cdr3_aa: CASSYGPRGRYTEAFF; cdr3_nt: TGTGCCAGCAGTTACGGCCCCAGGGGGAGATACACTGAAGCTTTCTTT
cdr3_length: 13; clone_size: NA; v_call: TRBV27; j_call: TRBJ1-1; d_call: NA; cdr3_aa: CASSPQPGTEAFF; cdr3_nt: TGTGCCAGCAGTCCACAACCTGGCACTGAAGCTTTCTTT
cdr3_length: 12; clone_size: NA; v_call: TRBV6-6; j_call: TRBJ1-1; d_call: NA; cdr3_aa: CASSPPDTEAFF; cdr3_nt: TGTGCCAGCAGCCCCCCGGACACTGAAGCTTTCTTT
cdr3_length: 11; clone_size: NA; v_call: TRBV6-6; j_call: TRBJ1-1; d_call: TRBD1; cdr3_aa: CAVQGAVEAFF; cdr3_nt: TGTGCCGTGCAGGGGGCAGTCGAAGCTTTCTTT
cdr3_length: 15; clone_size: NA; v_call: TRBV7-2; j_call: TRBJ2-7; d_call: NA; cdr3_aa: CASNRDTAKSGEQYF; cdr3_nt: TGTGCCAGCAACCGGGACACTGCAAAATCGGGCGAGCAGTACTTC
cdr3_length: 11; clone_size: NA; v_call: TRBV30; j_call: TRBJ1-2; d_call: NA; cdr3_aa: CAFRQPYGYTF; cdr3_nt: TGTGCCTTTAGACAGCCCTATGGCTACACCTTC
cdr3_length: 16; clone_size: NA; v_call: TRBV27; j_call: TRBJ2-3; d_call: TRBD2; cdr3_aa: CAGLAGGGVGTDTQYF; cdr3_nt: TGTGCCGGACTAGCGGGAGGGGGTGTAGGAACAGATACGCAGTATTTT
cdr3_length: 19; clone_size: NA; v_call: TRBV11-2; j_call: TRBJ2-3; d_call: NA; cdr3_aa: CASSPTWEWGLDYTDTQYF; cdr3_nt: TGTGCCAGCAGCCCGACATGGGAGTGGGGACTCGACTACACAGATACGCAGTATTTT
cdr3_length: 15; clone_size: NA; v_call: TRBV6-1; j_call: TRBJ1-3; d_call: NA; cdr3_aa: CASSPGLGSGNTIYF; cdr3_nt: TGTGCCAGCTCTCCCGGACTGGGCTCTGGAAACACCATATATTTT
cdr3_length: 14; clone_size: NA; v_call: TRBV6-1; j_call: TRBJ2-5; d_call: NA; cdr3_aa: CASSVPEGRETQYF; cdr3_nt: TGTGCCAGCAGTGTACCCGAGGGTCGAGAGACCCAGTACTTC
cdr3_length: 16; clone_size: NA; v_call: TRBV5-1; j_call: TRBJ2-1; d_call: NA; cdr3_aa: CASSLHSGARYNEQFF; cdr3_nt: TGCGCCAGCAGCTTGCATTCAGGGGCTCGGTATAATGAGCAGTTCTTC
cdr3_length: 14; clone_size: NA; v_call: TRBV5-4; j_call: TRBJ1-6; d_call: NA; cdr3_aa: CASSFRGGNSPLHF; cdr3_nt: TGTGCCAGCAGCTTCAGAGGGGGTAATTCACCCCTCCACTTT
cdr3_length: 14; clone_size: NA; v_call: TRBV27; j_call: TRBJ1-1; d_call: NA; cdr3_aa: CASSLSRPGNEAFF; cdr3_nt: TGTGCCAGCAGTTTATCGCGACCGGGTAATGAAGCTTTCTTT
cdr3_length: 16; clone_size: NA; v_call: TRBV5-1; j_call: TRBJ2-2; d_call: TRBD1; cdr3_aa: CASSSKTGGANGELFF; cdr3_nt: TGCGCCAGCAGCTCTAAGACAGGGGGCGCTAACGGGGAGCTGTTTTTT
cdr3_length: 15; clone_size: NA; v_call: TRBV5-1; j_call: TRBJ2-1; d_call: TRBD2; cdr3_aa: CASSFTSVDNNEQFF; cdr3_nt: TGCGCCAGCAGCTTTACTAGCGTAGACAACAATGAGCAGTTCTTC
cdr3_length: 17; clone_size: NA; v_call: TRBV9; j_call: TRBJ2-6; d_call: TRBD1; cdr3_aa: CASSVYETGVGANVLTF; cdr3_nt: TGTGCCAGCAGCGTTTACGAGACAGGGGTTGGGGCCAACGTCCTGACTTTC
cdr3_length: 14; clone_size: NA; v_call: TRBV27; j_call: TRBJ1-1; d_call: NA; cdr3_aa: CASSLQGQNTEAFF; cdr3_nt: TGTGCCAGCAGTTTGCAGGGACAGAACACTGAAGCTTTCTTT
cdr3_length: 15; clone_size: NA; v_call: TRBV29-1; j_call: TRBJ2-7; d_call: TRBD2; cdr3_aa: CSAEGDAGRGYEQYF; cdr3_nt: TGCAGCGCAGAAGGGGATGCCGGGAGGGGCTACGAGCAGTACTTC
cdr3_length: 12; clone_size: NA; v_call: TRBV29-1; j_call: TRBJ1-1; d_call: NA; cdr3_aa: CSVDRMNTEAFF; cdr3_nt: TGCAGCGTTGACAGGATGAACACTGAAGCTTTCTTT
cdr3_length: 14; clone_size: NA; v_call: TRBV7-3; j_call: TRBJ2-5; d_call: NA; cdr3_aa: CASQTWAGQETQYF; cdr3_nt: TGTGCCTCCCAGACATGGGCGGGGCAAGAGACCCAGTACTTC
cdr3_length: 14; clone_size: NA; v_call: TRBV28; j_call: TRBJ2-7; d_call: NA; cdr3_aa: CASSHRTGSSEQYF; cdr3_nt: TGTGCCAGCAGCCACCGGACGGGGAGCTCCGAGCAGTACTTC
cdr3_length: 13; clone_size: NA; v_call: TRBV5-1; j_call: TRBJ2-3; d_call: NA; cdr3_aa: CATAGQPTDTQYF; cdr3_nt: TGCGCCACCGCGGGACAGCCCACAGATACGCAGTATTTT
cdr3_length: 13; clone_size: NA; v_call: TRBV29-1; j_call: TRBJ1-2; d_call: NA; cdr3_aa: CSGRDTQRGGYTF; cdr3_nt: TGCAGCGGACGGGACACACAACGGGGTGGCTACACCTTC
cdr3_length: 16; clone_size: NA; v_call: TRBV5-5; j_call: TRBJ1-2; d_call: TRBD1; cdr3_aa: CASSPGQGALVYGYTF; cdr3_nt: TGTGCCAGCAGCCCCGGACAGGGGGCGTTGGTCTATGGCTACACCTTC
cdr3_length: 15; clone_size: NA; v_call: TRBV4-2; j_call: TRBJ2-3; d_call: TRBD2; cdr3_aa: CASSQAGRDADTQYF; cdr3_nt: TGTGCCAGCAGCCAAGCAGGGAGGGACGCAGATACGCAGTATTTT
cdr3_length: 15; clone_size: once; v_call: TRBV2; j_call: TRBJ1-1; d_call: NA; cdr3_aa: CASILRRLQETEAFF; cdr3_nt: TGTGCCAGCATTTTACGTCGGCTACAGGAGACTGAAGCTTTCTTT
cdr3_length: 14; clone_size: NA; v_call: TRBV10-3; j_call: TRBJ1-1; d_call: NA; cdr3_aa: CAISEAGDLTEAFF; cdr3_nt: TGTGCCATCAGTGAAGCAGGGGATCTCACTGAAGCTTTCTTT